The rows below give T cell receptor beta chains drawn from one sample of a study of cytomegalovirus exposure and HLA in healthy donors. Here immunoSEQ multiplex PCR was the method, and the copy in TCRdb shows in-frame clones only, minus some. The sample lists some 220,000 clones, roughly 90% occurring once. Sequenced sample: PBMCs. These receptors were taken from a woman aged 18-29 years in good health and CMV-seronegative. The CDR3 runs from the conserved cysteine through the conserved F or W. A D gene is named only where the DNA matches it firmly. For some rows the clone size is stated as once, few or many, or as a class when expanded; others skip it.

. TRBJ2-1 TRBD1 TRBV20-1 CSALGQGGQFF TGCAGTGCATTGGGACAGGGGGGACAGTTCTTC
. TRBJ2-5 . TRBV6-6 CASTRRKGTPYETQYF TGTGCCAGCACCCGTCGGAAGGGGACACCATATGAGACCCAGTACTTC
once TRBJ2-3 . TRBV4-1 CASSHLRDTQYF TGCGCCAGCAGCCATTTACGGGATACGCAGTATTTT
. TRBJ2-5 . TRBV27 CASSLQTSGGETQYF TGTGCCAGCAGTTTACAGACGTCAGGAGGAGAGACCCAGTACTTC
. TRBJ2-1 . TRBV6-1 CASSGRLVPGEQFF TGTGCCAGCAGTGGCAGACTAGTCCCCGGTGAGCAGTTCTTC
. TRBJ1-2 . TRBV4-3 CASSLWGRGYTF TGCGCCAGCAGCCTTTGGGGGCGAGGCTACACCTTC
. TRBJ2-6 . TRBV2 CASSPYTAGANVLTF TGTGCCAGCAGTCCATACACCGCTGGGGCCAACGTCCTGACTTTC
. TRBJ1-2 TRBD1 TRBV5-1 CASSFGQGSIYGYTF TGCGCCAGCAGCTTTGGACAGGGATCAATCTATGGCTACACCTTC
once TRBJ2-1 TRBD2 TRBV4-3 CASSQDMLSGGAHNEQFF TGCGCCAGCAGCCAAGATATGCTTAGCGGGGGGGCACACAATGAGCAGTTCTTC
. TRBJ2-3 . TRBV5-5 CASSFSGADTQYF TGTGCCAGCAGCTTCTCGGGGGCAGATACGCAGTATTTT
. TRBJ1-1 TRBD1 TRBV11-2 CASSWGQGGEAFF TGTGCCAGCAGCTGGGGACAGGGGGGTGAAGCTTTCTTT
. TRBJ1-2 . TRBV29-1 CSVEEGLAGVGYTF TGCAGCGTTGAAGAGGGGTTGGCAGGGGTTGGCTACACCTTC